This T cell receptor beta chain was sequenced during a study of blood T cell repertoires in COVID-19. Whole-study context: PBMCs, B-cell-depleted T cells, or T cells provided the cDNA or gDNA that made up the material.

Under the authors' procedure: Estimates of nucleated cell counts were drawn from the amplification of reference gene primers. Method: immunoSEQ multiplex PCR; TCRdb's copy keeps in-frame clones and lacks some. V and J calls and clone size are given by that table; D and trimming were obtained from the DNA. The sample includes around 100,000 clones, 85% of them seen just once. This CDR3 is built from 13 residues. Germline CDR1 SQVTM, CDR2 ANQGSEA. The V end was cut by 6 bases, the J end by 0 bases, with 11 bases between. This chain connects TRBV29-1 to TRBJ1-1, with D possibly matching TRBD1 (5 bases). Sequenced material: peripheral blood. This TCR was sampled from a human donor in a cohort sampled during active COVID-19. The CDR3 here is CSVVQGLNTEAFF. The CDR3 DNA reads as TGCAGCGTCGTCCAGGGCCTGAACACTGAAGCTTTCTTT.